This T cell receptor beta chain was observed in a study of T cell responses to AZD1222 COVID-19 vaccine. The CDR3 covers 12 residues. CDR1 and CDR2 (germline): MDHEN, SYDVKM. Trimming cost V 6 bases and J 5 bases, with 11 bases left between them. Sequencing used immunoSEQ multiplex PCR; TCRdb keeps in-frame clones, though not all of them. The sample holds 89,000 or so clones, 80% to 95% seen once. Broader study findings: As reported, nearly half of all spike-specific TCRs target variant regions that are unmutated.

For this clone: The target antigen is unknown.

This material consisted of peripheral blood, taken 28 days after the second AZD1222 dose. The TCR was taken from an adult who received the AZD1222 COVID-19 vaccine. This chain links TRBV28 with TRBJ2-7; possibly TRBD1 for D (5 bases). The CDR3 here is CASRPPRDEQYF. CDR3 nucleotide sequence: TGTGCCAGCAGACCCCCCAGGGACGAGCAGTACTTC.